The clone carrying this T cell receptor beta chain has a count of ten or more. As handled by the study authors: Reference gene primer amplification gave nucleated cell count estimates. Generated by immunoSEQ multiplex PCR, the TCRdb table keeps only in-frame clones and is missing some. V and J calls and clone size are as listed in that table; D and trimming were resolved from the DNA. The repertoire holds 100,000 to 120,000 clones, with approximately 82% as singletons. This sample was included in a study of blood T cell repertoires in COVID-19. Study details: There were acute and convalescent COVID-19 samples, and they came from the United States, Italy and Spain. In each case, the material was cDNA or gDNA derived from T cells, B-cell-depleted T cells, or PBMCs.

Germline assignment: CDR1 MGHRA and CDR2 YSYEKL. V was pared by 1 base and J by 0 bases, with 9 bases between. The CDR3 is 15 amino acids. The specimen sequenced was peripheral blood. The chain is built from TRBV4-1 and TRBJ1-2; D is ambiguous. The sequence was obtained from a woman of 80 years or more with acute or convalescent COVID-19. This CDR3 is CASSQGGGANYGYTF. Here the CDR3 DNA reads TGCGCCAGCAGCCAAGGAGGCGGAGCTAACTATGGCTACACCTTC.